This TCR beta chain stems from a study of cytomegalovirus exposure and HLA in healthy donors (dated by TCRdb to about 2017). Broadly, across the study: An earlier analysis of a few hundred of the donors reported around 280 Gb of sequence data and around 100 million unique TCR beta sequences obtained from about 179 million T cells. Roughly 300 gigabases of sequencing data and tens of millions of unique TCR sequences were included in an early release covering 550 to 800 HLA-typed donors. The genetic ancestry cluster associated with self-reported Caucasian donors included about 84% of the roughly 360 genotyped donors. The study was designed to test whether signatures of past pathogen exposure could be identified by cataloging public T cell receptors. Using immunosequencing, the study profiled T cell repertoires from approximately 700 subjects and related those repertoires to cytomegalovirus serostatus. A separate validation cohort of some 130 different subjects was used in addition to the roughly 670-subject first cohort. To predict cytomegalovirus infection status, the study brought together high-throughput TCR immunosequencing, statistical association of individual TCRs with disease status, and machine learning. A later analysis re-analyzed previously published TCR beta repertoires from 666 donors and added high-resolution HLA genotyping to study TCR occurrence patterns. Rather than drawing on any new phenotypic data, the later analysis identified candidate immune exposures from TCR beta sequences and the way those sequences occurred across donors. In an earlier analysis of 587 of the donors, high-throughput TCR beta sequencing was used to judge whether each TCR beta V gene segment behaved as functional or pseudogenic. Donor age, sex, ethnicity and CMV serostatus were compiled alongside the repertoire data. A later genetic analysis took genome-wide SNP genotypes for about three fifths of the roughly 700 donors and used that subset as a discovery cohort. Every discovery cohort repertoire had been produced on one sequencing platform. HLA typing covered class I and class II loci at four-digit resolution. The number of typed donors differed by locus: roughly 629-640 for A, B, C, DRB1 and DQB1; 500 to 550 for DQA1; roughly 600 for DPA1; and around 450 for DPB1. Roughly 5 DR-DQ haplotypes were handled as single units for association and clustering, since linkage in the cohort was strong. On average, about 200,000 unique TCR beta nucleotide sequences were sequenced per donor among a few hundred genotyped donors of the cohort, with roughly 18% of those sequences being non-productive. Beyond this particular receptor, the publication reports: In an earlier analysis of roughly 560 of the donors, most TCR beta V segments were observed in productive rearrangements about 90% or about 30% of the time, broadly matching IMGT annotations. Assigning TCR associations to individual alleles was difficult when HLA alleles, especially DR and DQ, strongly co-occurred. The earlier analysis of nearly 600 of the donors excluded some 15 rarely observed V segments, including chromosome 9 orphons, because counts were too low. In this cohort, only TCR beta chains were sequenced, and detectable features were limited by the absence of alpha or paired-chain data. In a later analysis, several top co-occurrence clusters were reported to appear linked to parvovirus B19, influenza, CMV and Epstein-Barr virus. A total of 150 or so TCR beta chains were listed by the study as associated with cytomegalovirus. Immune exposure information for the cohort was limited to CMV serostatus. Compared with equally common non-associated chains, HLA-associated TCR beta chains in a later analysis were more clonally expanded and had lower generation probabilities. Specific HLA alleles were associated with 15,000 to 20,000 TCR beta sequences at a false discovery rate of 0.05 in a later analysis. HLA typing was unavailable for some donors at each locus, so association tests used only the typed subset. Compared with the roughly 670-donor mean, donors in an Asian-associated ancestry cluster had fewer N-insertions in productive TCRs, according to a later genetic analysis. The sequencing pipeline was judged likely to have produced a cluster of highly shared sequence variants as a technical artifact. Some IMGT-functional V segments, including TRBV6-2 and TRBV6-3, could not be distinguished by the 87-base-pair reads and were therefore excluded. Correlated functional status among segregating V segments might reflect linkage disequilibrium, but an unknown experimental factor could not be ruled out. An association between a missense DCLRE1C variant and V-gene and J-gene trimming of TCR beta chains was found in a later genetic analysis and replicated in an independent cohort. A further reported finding was that TCR beta sequences accurately predicted the HLA-A and HLA-B alleles for most subjects in the first cohort. In vitro tests confirmed that a few of the cytomegalovirus-associated TCR beta chains recognize cytomegalovirus antigens. Cytomegalovirus status was reported to be diagnosed by the classifier with high specificity and sensitivity in both the original and validation cohorts. The authors suggested that the approach could potentially be extended to other disease states and immunological phenotypes. According to a later analysis, most CMV-associated TCR beta chains appeared to be HLA-restricted, and the HLA associations seemed to be driven largely by CMV exposure. In a later analysis, TCR association rates were found to vary across HLA loci, with the most associated TCRs seen for DRB1 alleles and the fewest for HLA-C alleles. Most TCR sequences were seen in very few donors, while some public TCRs were found in many individuals. Sequencing depth was assumed to be roughly uniform across donors in the presence/absence analyses, though that assumption may not hold.

Libraries came from the immunoSEQ multiplex PCR assay. For the multiplex PCR, a mixture combining 60 forward primers for TCR Vbeta segments and 13 reverse primers for TCR Jbeta segments was used. The CDR3 region of rearranged TCR beta genes was amplified from genomic DNA by a multiplex PCR assay. Amplified TCR beta libraries were sequenced as 87-base-pair reads on the Illumina HiSeq System. From the authors' description of their analysis: A later analysis tallied tens of millions of unique TCR beta chains across the 666 repertoires, and roughly 11 million of those chains were shared by two or more donors. Raw reads were error-corrected and collapsed into unique sequences with a nearest-neighbor algorithm that merged closely related sequences to remove PCR and sequencing errors. Alignment of CDR3 sequences to IMGT reference sequences was used to assign V, D and J gene segments. For a sequence to be retained, a match of at least six nucleotides to both a V gene segment and a J gene segment was required. A rearrangement was called productive if the CDR3 had no stop codons and remained in frame with V and J, and every other rearrangement was called non-productive. CDR3 was defined by IMGT convention, running from the second conserved V-encoded cysteine to the conserved J-encoded phenylalanine. The earlier analysis of about 610 of the donors excluded any sequence lacking an unambiguous match to a single V gene segment. In an earlier analysis of a few hundred of the donors, V segments were called functional above 56.7% productive rearrangements and were called segregating when the between-donor standard deviation exceeded 5%. A statistical classification framework was built to diagnose cytomegalovirus status from the catalog of TCR beta chain sequences. V and J gene assignment, in a later analysis, came from comparing TCR nucleotide sequences with IMGT/GENE-DB human TR gene sequences. Using the TCRdist pipeline, a later analysis assigned CDR3 sequences along with most-parsimonious VDJ recombination scenarios. In a later analysis, each TCR beta chain was defined by its CDR3 amino acid sequence together with its V-gene family, and reads lacking a unique V-gene family were excluded. As a way to deal with suspected cross-contamination and a sequencing artifact, a later analysis dropped over 550 nucleotide sequences that were highly shared and had low generation probability. In a later analysis, a clonal expansion index was calculated for each public chain from normalized within-repertoire ranks of inferred template counts. Generation probabilities in a later analysis came from a VDJ recombination model fitted to out-of-frame rearrangements, and those results were checked against IGoR. Hypergeometric tests were used in a later analysis to score TCR-TCR, TCR-HLA and TCR-CMV co-occurrence, with a repertoire-size bias correction applied to the TCR pairs. To estimate false discovery rates, a later analysis permuted the HLA or CMV assignments 20 times. A later analysis grouped co-occurring TCRs with DBSCAN, adding TCRdist sequence similarity when clustering within HLA-allele-positive subsets. Co-occurrence clustering excluded repertoires with fewer than 30,000 or more than 120,000 public chains, plus five with anomalous nucleotide sharing. In its TCRdb copy, this immuneACCESS table keeps in-frame sequences only and misses some clones. Where compared with another copy, unresolved V genes explain less than half of these, and the others have no known cause. V and J calls and clone size follow that table, whereas D and trimming were derived from the DNA. The sample table shows 210,000 or so clones, and around nine tenths are seen once. The ten largest clones take up roughly 0.99% of the sample.

Comment on this clone: Its antigen is still unknown. No base quality information exists; no much larger clone differs at one position.

From cysteine to phenylalanine, the CDR3 is 14 amino acids long. CDR3 DNA is the only sequence kept; it has 42 bases, read in frame from the first base. For CDR1 and CDR2, the germline V gene lists SGHTA and FQGNSA. The V end loses 8 bases and the J end loses 2 bases, and a stretch of 12 bases separates them. The cohort consisted of 600 or so healthy bone marrow donors. At the time of sampling, every cohort member was nominally healthy, though immune exposures that went unrecorded were likely present. The donor was CMV seronegative and belonged to the group of around 400 seronegative cohort members. Each donor provided a peripheral blood sample, and peripheral blood mononuclear cells were used for TCR beta sequencing. Genomic DNA extraction from the blood cell samples was performed with the Qiagen DNeasy Blood Extraction Kit.

The chain joins TRBV7-2 to TRBJ2-2, with TRBD1 perhaps the D gene, on 5 matching bases. The clonotype comes from a woman aged 18-30 years in good health and CMV-seronegative. The sequenced sample consisted of PBMCs. The sequence in DNA is TGTGCCAGCTCTGCAAGGGGTAACACCGGGGAGCTGTTTTTT. The translation is CASSARGNTGELFF.